The clone carrying this T cell receptor (beta chain) was counted between two and nine times. Its antigen is as yet unknown. The method was immunoSEQ multiplex PCR; TCRdb's version includes in-frame clones alone and lacks a portion of them. Here the sample spans 150,000 to 200,000 clones, 85% being singletons. This sample is part of a study of cytomegalovirus exposure and HLA in healthy donors. General study findings and limits: Most TCR sequences were rare, but some public TCRs occurred in many donors. Three chains linked to CMV were shown in vitro to be specific for CMV antigens. The study labeled 180 or so TCR beta chains cytomegalovirus-associated.

The validation cohort, a group of 100 to 150 subjects, included the donors and was separate from the approximately 660-subject first cohort. This TCR was recovered from a man aged 25-45 years in good health and CMV-seropositive. Material for sequencing was PBMCs.

The CDR3 reads CASSYSQPNPTDTQYF. Written as DNA, the CDR3 is TGTGCCAGCAGTTACTCCCAACCTAACCCCACAGATACGCAGTATTTT. The gene calls are TRBV6-5 and TRBJ2-3, with D hard to call. Germline assignment: CDR1 MNHEY and CDR2 SVGAGI. V dropped 0 bases and J dropped 2 bases, with 12 bases sitting between them. This CDR3 has 16 amino acids.